This T cell receptor beta chain came from a study of shared clonotypes between healthy human individuals. Profiled with immunoSEQ multiplex PCR; TCRdb holds only in-frame clones, not every one. The sample comprises about 2.2 million clones, more than 85% of which are singletons, and 1.5% to 2% rests with the top ten. Naivety among CD8 cells was defined by CD45RO negativity and positive CCR7 selection, thereby excluding terminally differentiated effector memory CD45RA+ cells. Each of the donors was a healthy adult who was HIV-negative and had not had a recent acute infection or vaccination. The CDR3 spans 14 residues. V was pared by 3 bases and J by 4 bases, with 13 bases between. Germline V CDR1 and CDR2: MNHNS, SASEGT.

The chain uses TRBV6-1 and TRBJ2-7, with TRBD2 as a possible D gene (5 bases). This TCR derives from a man between 18 and 35 years old in good health. Some clones in this sample may be carry-over from other donors' samples. The source material was naive CD8+ T cells from PBMCs. CDR3 DNA sequence: TGTGCCAGCAGTGATATCGGGTCGGGATACGAGCAGTACTTC. Amino acid sequence: CASSDIGSGYEQYF.